A selection of T cell receptor beta chains follows, all from one sample in a study of blood T cell repertoires in COVID-19. Measured with immunoSEQ multiplex PCR; TCRdb has only the in-frame clones, and not every one. This sample yields under 200,000 clones, of which about 84% are seen a single time; around 6% belongs to the top ten. The sequenced sample consisted of PBMCs or T cells enriched from blood (not recorded which). These receptors all stem from a woman aged 35 to 49 with acute COVID-19. Both conserved end residues are part of each CDR3. D genes are given only for firm matches.

>TRBD1|TRBJ2-3|TRBV7-9
CASSTDRGRTDTQYF
>NA|TRBJ1-1|TRBV28
CASSFPGGNTEAFF
>TRBD2|TRBJ2-3|TRBV5-1
CASSFRTSGWGDTQYF
>TRBD1|TRBJ2-2|TRBV18
CASSPGQGNTGELFF
>NA|TRBJ2-3|TRBV27
CASSLSRPLTPTDTQYF
>TRBD2|TRBJ2-3|TRBV4-1
CASSSLAGLSTDTQYF
>TRBD1|TRBJ1-3|TRBV29-1
CSATGGTGNTIYF
>TRBD2|TRBJ2-1|TRBV18
CASSPILADYNEQFF
>NA|TRBJ2-2|TRBV6-5
CASSYGRVKNTGELFF
>NA|TRBJ2-7|TRBV2
CASSEGYAGFYEQYF
>TRBD1|TRBJ2-4|TRBV6-5
CASRSRGIEDIQYF
>NA|TRBJ2-3|TRBV7-9
CASSSVTDTQYF
>TRBD2|TRBJ2-3|TRBV4-2
CASSLSGRGGSDTQYF
>TRBD1|TRBJ2-3|TRBV7-6
CASSLAGGQGLDTQYF
>NA|TRBJ2-1|TRBV2
CASSDGLANEQFF
>NA|TRBJ2-3|TRBV27
CASSLKMRVTDTQYF
>NA|TRBJ1-4|TRBV5-6
CASSFSTTATNEKLFF
>NA|TRBJ2-1|TRBV14
CASSQDRTQGREQFF
>NA|TRBJ1-3|TRBV2
CASTAGLSSGNTIYF
>NA|TRBJ2-5|TRBV11-2
CASSGETQYF
>TRBD2|TRBJ2-7|TRBV27
CASSQSVAGQYEQYF
>NA|TRBJ1-2|TRBV4-2
CASSQDSSNNYGYTF
>NA|TRBJ2-5|TRBV12-5
CASGKPSVQETQYF
>TRBD1|TRBJ2-3|TRBV9
CASSAGTGVSDTQYF
>TRBD2|TRBJ2-3|TRBV29-1
CSVASGTSGTDTQYF
>NA|TRBJ1-5|TRBV4-1
CASSQDWGDQPQHF
>TRBD2|TRBJ2-1|TRBV7-9
CASSLGTSPNEQFF
>NA|TRBJ1-1|TRBV19
CASSYRNTEAFF
>TRBD2|TRBJ2-1|TRBV7-9
CASSLLAGYNEQFF
>NA|TRBJ1-5|TRBV7-9
CASSFWGDQPQHF
>NA|TRBJ1-2|TRBV10-3
CAISVTSGYTF
>NA|TRBJ2-3|TRBV20-1
CSAKWGDTQYF
>TRBD1|TRBJ1-5|TRBV2
CASSERTGGNQPQHF
>NA|TRBJ1-6|TRBV3-1/TRBV3-2
CASSSITVGDNSPLHF
>NA|TRBJ1-6|TRBV5-4
CASSLRQNSPLHF
>NA|TRBJ2-7|TRBV29-1
CSVGLLAPAYEQYF
>NA|TRBJ2-5|TRBV21-1
CASSRSPGWALGGETQYF
>NA|TRBJ2-1|TRBV19
CASRPLARDEQFF
>TRBD2|TRBJ2-2|TRBV7-2
CASSLVSGIGAGELFF
>NA|TRBJ1-2|TRBV3-1/TRBV3-2
CASSQEGGRGYGYTF
>NA|TRBJ2-1|TRBV12-3/TRBV12-4
CASSPPGASQFF
>NA|TRBJ2-3|TRBV10-3
CAISDTQSTDTQYF
>TRBD1|TRBJ2-1|TRBV13
CASSWTGGSYNEQFF
>TRBD2|TRBJ2-3|TRBV18
CASSQIAGADTQYF
>TRBD2|TRBJ2-1|TRBV9
CASSPTSGRDEQFF